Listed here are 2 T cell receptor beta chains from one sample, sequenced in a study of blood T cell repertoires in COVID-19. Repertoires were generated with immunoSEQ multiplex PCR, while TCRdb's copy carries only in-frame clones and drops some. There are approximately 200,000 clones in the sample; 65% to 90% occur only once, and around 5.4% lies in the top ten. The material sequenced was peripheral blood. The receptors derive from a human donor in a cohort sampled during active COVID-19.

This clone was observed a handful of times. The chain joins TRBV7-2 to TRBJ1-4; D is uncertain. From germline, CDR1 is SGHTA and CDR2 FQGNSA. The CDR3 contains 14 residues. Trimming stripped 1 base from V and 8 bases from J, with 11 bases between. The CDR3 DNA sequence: TGTGCCAGCAGCTTAGACGGTCAGAGGGAAAAACTGTTTTTT. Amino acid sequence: CASSLDGQREKLFF.

This chain's CDR3 is CASSSKQGPYEQYF. The CDR3 DNA reads as TGTGCCAGCAGCTCTAAACAGGGGCCCTACGAGCAGTACTTC. The J gene is TRBJ2-7, the V gene TRBV7-8, with 7 positions matching TRBD1. Looked up from germline, CDR1 is SGHVS and CDR2 is FQNEAQ. Trimming took 4 bases from V and 2 from J; bases not matched to a gene: 5. This CDR3 is 14 amino acids long.